This TCR beta chain was identified during a study of graft-versus-host responses after intestinal transplantation. The repertoire was sequenced with immunoSEQ multiplex PCR; TCRdb's copy has only in-frame clones and lacks some. The profile shows 77,000 or so clones, around 92% of them singletons. Trimming left V 8 bases short and J 2 bases short, with 13 bases between. Germline lookup yields CDR1 MDHEN and CDR2 SYDVKM. The CDR3 consists of 13 residues. Here the sequenced sample was PBMCs, taken 98 days after intestinal transplantation. This sequence joins TRBV28 and TRBJ2-7, with D perhaps assigned TRBD1 or TRBD2 (5 bases each). The TCR was taken from a human patient who received an intestinal transplant, so some T cells may come from the graft donor. CDR3 sequence reads: CASGQMGPYEQYF. CDR3 nucleotides: TGTGCCAGCGGCCAAATGGGACCCTACGAGCAGTACTTC.